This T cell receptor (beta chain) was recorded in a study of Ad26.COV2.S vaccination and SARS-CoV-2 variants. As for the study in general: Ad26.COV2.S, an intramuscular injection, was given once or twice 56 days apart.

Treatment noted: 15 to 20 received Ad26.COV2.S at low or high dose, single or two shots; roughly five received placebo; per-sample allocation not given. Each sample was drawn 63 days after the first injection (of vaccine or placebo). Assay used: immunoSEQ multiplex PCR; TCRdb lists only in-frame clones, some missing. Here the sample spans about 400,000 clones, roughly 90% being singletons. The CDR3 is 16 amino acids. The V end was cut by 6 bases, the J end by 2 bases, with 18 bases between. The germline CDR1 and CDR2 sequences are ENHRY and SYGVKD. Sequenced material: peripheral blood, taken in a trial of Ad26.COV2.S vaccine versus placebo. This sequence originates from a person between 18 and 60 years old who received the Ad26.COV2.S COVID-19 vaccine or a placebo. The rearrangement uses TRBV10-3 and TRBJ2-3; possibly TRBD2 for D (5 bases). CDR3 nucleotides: TGTGCCATCAGGGATCCACGGGGATCCAACACAGATACGCAGTATTTT. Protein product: CAIRDPRGSNTDTQYF.